The clone carrying this TCR beta chain has just a few counts. Its specificity is not known. The investigators collected lesional scalp punch biopsies and peripheral blood from alopecia areata patients. CDR1 GTSNPN and CDR2 SVGIG come from the germline V gene (reference sequence). This CDR3 is built from 12 residues. V was cut by 0 bases and J by 3 bases, with 6 bases left in between. These data originate in a study of CD8+ T cells in alopecia areata. About the study: Treated patients were given 5 to 10 mg oral tofacitinib twice daily.

It was cDNA, reverse transcribed from extracted RNA, that served as the sequencing template. TCRdb keeps only in-frame clones here, not all; method: immunoSEQ multiplex PCR. The table includes 110,000 or so clones, about two fifths detected once. Study findings and constraints: Sharing of TCR sequences between patients (possibly for HLA-related reasons) was less clear than in mice. Normal scalp had lower clonality than lesional scalp, with alopecia totalis/universalis lesions showing this most strongly.

This sequence joins TRBV30 and TRBJ2-7, with a tentative D call TRBD1 (5 bases). The sample taken for sequencing was CD4+ T cells sorted from blood. This clonotype originated in a human donor with alopecia areata. CDR3 DNA sequence: TGTGCCTGGAGTGTACAGGTCTACGAGCAGTACTTC. It codes for CAWSVQVYEQYF.